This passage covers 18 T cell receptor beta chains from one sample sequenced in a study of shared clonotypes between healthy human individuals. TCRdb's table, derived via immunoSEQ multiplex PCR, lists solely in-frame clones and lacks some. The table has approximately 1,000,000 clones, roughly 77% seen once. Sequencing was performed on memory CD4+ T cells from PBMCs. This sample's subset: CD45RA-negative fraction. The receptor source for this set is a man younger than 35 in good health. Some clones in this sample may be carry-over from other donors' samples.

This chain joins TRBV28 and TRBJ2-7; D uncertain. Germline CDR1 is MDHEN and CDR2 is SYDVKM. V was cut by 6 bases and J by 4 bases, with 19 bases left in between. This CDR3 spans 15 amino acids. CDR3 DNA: TGTGCCAGCAGGCCCGGTCCAGGCCCGGTATACGAGCAGTACTTC. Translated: CASRPGPGPVYEQYF. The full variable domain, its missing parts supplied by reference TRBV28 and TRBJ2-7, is DVKVTQSSRYLVKRTGEKVFLECVQDMDHENMFWYRQDPGLGLRLIYFSYDVKMKEKGDIPEGYSVSREKKERFSLILESASTNQTSMYLCASRPGPGPVYEQYFGPGTRLTVT.

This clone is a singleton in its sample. Written as DNA, the CDR3 is TGTGCCAGCACCCCTGGGTACCTGAACACCGGGGAGCTGTTTTTT. This codes for CASTPGYLNTGELFF. The rearrangement joins TRBV7-3 to TRBJ2-2; no firm D call. The germline V and J ends were trimmed by 7 bases and 1 base, with 13 bases remaining between them. There are 15 residues in the CDR3. Per the germline V gene, CDR1 is SGHTA and CDR2 is FQGTGA.

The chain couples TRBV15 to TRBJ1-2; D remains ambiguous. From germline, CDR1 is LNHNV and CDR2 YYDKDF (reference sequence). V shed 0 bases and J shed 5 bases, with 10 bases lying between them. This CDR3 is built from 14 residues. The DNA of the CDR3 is TGTGCCACCAGCAGAGATACCTTGGCGTATGGCTACACCTTC. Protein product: CATSRDTLAYGYTF.

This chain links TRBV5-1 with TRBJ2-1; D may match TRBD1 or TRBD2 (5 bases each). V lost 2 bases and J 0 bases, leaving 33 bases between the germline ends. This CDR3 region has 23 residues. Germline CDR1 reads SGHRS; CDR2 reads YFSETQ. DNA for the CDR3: TGCGCCAGCAGCTTTCCCATTAATGAGGGACCGGGGTCAGTCAGGAGCTCCTACAATGAGCAGTTCTTC. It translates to CASSFPINEGPGSVRSSYNEQFF.

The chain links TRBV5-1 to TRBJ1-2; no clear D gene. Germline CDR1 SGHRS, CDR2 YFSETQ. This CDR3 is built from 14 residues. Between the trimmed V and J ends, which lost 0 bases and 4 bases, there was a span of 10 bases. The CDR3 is CASSLGRAVYGYTF. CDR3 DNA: TGCGCCAGCAGCTTGGGAAGAGCGGTCTATGGCTACACCTTC. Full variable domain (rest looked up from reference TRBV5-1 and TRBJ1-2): KAGVTQTPRYLIKTRGQQVTLSCSPISGHRSVSWYQQTPGQGLQFLFEYFSETQRNKGNFPGRFSGRQFSNSRSEMNVSTLELGDSALYLCASSLGRAVYGYTFGSGTRLTVV.

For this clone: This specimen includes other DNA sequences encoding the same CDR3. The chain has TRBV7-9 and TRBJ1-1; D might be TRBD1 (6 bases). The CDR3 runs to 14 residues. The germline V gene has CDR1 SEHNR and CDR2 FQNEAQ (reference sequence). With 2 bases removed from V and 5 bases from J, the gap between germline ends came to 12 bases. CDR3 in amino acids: CASSLSGGRTEAFF. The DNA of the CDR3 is TGTGCCAGCAGCTTATCTGGGGGCCGGACTGAAGCTTTCTTT.

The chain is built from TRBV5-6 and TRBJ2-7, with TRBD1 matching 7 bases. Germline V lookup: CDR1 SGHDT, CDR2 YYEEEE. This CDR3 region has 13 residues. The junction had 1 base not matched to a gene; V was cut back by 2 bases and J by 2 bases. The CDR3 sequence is CASSLQGTYEQYF. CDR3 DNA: TGTGCCAGCAGCTTACAGGGGACCTACGAGCAGTACTTC. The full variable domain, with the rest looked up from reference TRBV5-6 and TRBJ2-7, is DAGVTQSPTHLIKTRGQQVTLRCSPKSGHDTVSWYQQALGQGPQFIFQYYEEEERQRGNFPDRFSGHQFPNYSSELNVNALLLGDSALYLCASSLQGTYEQYFGPGTRLTVT.

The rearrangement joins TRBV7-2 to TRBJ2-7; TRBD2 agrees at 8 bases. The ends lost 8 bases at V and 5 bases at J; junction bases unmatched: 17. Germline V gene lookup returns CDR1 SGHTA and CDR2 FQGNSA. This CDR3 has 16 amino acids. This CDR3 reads CASGFSGGGRLHEQYF. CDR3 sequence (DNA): TGTGCCAGCGGTTTCAGTGGTGGCGGGAGGCTCCACGAGCAGTACTTC.

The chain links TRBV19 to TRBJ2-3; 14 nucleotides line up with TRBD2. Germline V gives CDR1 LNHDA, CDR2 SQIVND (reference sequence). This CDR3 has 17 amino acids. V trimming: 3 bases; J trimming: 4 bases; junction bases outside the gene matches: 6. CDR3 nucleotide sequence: TGTGCCAGTAGTATCTCCGGGACTAGCGGGAGCGCAGATACGCAGTATTTT. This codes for CASSISGTSGSADTQYF.

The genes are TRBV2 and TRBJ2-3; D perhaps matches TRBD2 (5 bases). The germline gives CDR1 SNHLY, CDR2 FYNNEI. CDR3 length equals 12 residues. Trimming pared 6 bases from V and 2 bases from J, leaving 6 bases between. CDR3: CASRLDTDTQYF. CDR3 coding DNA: TGTGCCAGCAGACTAGACACAGATACGCAGTATTTT.

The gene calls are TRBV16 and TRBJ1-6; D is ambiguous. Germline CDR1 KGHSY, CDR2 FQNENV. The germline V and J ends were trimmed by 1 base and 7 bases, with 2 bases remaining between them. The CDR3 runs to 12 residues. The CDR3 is CASSQWNSPLHF. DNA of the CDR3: TGTGCCAGCAGCCAATGGAATTCACCCCTCCACTTT.

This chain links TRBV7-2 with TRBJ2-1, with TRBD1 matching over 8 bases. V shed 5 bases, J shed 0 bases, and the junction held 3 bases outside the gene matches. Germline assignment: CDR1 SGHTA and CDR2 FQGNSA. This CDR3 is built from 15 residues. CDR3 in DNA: TGTGCCAGCAGCGAGACAGGGGACTCCTACAATGAGCAGTTCTTC. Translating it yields CASSETGDSYNEQFF.

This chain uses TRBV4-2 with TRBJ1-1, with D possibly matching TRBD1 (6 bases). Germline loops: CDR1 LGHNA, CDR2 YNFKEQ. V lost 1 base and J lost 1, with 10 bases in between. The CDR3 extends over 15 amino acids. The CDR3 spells CASSQGGGSNTEAFF. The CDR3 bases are TGTGCCAGCAGCCAAGGGGGGGGCTCGAACACTGAAGCTTTCTTT.

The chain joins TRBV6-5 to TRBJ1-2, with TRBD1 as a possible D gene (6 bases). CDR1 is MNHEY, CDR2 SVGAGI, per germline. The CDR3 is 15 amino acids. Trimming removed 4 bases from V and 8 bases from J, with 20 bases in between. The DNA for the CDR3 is TGTGCCAGCAGTTCCCCTCCGACAGGTTTGGCGGGCTACACCTTC. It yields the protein CASSSPPTGLAGYTF.

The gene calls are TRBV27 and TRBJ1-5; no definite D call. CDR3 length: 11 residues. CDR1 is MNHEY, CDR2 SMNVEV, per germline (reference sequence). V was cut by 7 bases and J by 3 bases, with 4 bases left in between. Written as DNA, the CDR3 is TGTGCCAGCAACTTCAATCAGCCCCAGCATTTT. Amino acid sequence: CASNFNQPQHF.

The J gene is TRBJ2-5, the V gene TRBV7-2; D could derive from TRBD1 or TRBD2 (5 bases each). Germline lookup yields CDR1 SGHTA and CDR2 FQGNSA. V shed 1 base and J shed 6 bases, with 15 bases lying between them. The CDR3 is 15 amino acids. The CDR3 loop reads CASSLDGVQGQTQYF. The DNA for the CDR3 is TGTGCCAGCAGCTTAGACGGGGTCCAGGGCCAGACCCAGTACTTC.

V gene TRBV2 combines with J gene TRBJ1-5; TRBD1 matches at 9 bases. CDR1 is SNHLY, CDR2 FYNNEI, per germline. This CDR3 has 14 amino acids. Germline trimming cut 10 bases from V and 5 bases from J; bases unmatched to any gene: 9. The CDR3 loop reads CATTRDRAYQPQHF. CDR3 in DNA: TGTGCCACCACTAGGGACAGGGCTTATCAGCCCCAGCATTTT. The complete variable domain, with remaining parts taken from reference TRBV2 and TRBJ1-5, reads EPEVTQTPSHQVTQMGQEVILRCVPISNHLYFYWYRQILGQKVEFLVSFYNNEISEKSEIFDDQFSVERPDGSNFTLKIRSTKLEDSAMYFCATTRDRAYQPQHFGDGTRLSIL.

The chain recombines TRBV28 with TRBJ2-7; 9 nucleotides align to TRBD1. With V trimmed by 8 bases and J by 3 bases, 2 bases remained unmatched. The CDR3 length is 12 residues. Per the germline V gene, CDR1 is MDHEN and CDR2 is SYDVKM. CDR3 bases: TGTGCCAGCGAGACAGGGGGCTACGAGCAGTACTTC. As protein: CASETGGYEQYF.